This T cell receptor (beta chain) stems from a study of blood T cell repertoires in COVID-19 (dated by TCRdb to between 2020 and 2021). For the study in its entirety: Collaborator samples came from the United States, Italy and Spain and covered acute and convalescent phases of COVID-19. A freely available public database, intended as a resource for researchers studying the immune response to SARS-CoV-2, is where the repertoires were released. Nearly every sample came with metadata listing a de-identified subject ID, COVID-19 status, age in years and sex. Where available, HLA class I and class II types were taken from metadata supplied by the sample provider and were not determined by assay-based typing. The prospective study material was composed of cDNA or gDNA derived from T cells, B-cell-depleted T cells, or PBMCs. Deeply sampled blood TCRbeta repertoires from subjects exposed to, actively infected with, or recovered from COVID-19 were included in the dataset. The samples were drawn from the first 160 participants of the ongoing ImmuneRACE study and from over 950 subjects provided by 6 global collaborators. What the study reported, not specific to this receptor: The amount of clinical and demographic metadata varied by source and participant and was provided uncurated.

CDR1 and CDR2 are read off the germline V gene (reference sequence) as SEHNR and FQNEAQ. The CDR3 has 15 amino acids, counting the end cysteine and phenylalanine. Only the CDR3 portion is preserved as DNA: 45 bases, with reading frame beginning at the first base. The V and J ends are trimmed by 5 bases and 2 bases, leaving 13 bases between them. TCRbeta CDR3 regions were amplified from genomic DNA by means of the immunoSEQ Assay, a bias-controlled multiplex PCR. The original pipeline was this. The number of nucleated cells in each sample was estimated by amplification of reference gene primers within the assay. Sequence reads were collapsed and filtered to measure the absolute abundance of every unique TCRbeta CDR3 rearrangement. For each sample, productive Simpson clonality was calculated by taking the square root of Simpson's diversity index across productive rearrangements. The clones in this table, taken by TCRdb from immuneACCESS, are in-frame only. Not every clone is retained; where verified, under half of the shortfall comes from an unresolved V gene, and the cause of the rest is unknown. V, J and clone size reflect that table, while D and trimming were determined from the DNA. The sample table holds 80,000 to 95,000 clones, of which under 90% were seen once. Under 3.5% of the sample goes to the ten largest clones.

Concerning this clone: It lacks a known antigen. Per-nucleotide qualities are absent, and no much larger clonotype sits a single base away.

Collaborating institutions collected whole blood in K2EDTA tubes following their own protocols. For TCRbeta analysis, collaborators shipped samples in one of three forms: frozen whole blood, isolated PBMCs, or DNA extracted from either of those sample types. The chain is encoded by TRBV7-9 joined to TRBJ1-5; a weak D assignment points to TRBD1 (6 bases agree). The source is a woman between 65 and 79 years old with acute or convalescent COVID-19. The specimen sequenced was peripheral blood. Read as DNA, the sequence is TGTGCCAGCAGCGCGGACAGCTACCGCAATCAGCCCCAGCATTTT. This translates into CASSADSYRNQPQHF.